This TCR beta chain was identified during a study of blood T cells in healthy people across ages. Trimming cost V 5 bases and J 5 bases, with 16 bases left between them. CDR3 size: 15 residues. This clonotype came up once. A second PCR, run for roughly 7 to 11 cycles, used a sample-barcoded 5' primer plus a J-beta primer mix. MiXCR, applied by TCRdb to the 5' RACE reads, yields one record per CDR3 protein. The repertoire holds fewer than 600,000 distinct CDR3 sequences, around 27% seen once, with 3% to 4% in the top ten. This sample was also put to use in a study of T cells of mothers and their children.

The TCR sequence derives from a boy aged 2 to 10 in good health. The gene calls are TRBV12-3 or TRBV12-4 and TRBJ1-5, with TRBD1 as a possible D gene (5 bases). The sample was blood. The CDR3 coding sequence is TGTGCCAGCAGTCCACGACAGAGGCTGGATCAGCCCCAGCATTTT. It is translated as CASSPRQRLDQPQHF.